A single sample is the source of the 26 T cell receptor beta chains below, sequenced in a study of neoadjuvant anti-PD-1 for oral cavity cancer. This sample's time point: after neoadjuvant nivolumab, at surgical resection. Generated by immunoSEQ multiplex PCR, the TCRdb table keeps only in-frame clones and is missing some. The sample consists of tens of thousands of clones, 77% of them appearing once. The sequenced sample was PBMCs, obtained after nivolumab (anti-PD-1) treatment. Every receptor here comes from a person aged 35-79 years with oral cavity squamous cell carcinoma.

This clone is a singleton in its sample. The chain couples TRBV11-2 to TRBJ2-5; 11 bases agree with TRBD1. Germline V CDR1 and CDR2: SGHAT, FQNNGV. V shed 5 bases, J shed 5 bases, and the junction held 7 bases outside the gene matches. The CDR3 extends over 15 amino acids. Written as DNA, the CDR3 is TGTGCCAGCAGCCGACGGGACAGGGGGTCGGAGACCCAGTACTTC. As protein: CASSRRDRGSETQYF.

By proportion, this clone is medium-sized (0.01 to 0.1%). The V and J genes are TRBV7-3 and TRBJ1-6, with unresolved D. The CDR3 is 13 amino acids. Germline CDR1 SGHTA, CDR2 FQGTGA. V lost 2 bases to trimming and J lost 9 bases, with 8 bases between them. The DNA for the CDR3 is TGTGCCAGCAGCTTAGATGGGATTTCACCCCTCCACTTT. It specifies CASSLDGISPLHF.

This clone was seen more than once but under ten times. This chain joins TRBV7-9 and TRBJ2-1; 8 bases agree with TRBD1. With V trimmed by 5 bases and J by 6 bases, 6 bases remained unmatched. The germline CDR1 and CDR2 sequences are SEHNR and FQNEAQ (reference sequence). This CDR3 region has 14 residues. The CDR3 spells CASSPGQGGNEQFF. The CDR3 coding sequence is TGTGCCAGCAGCCCCGGACAGGGAGGCAATGAGCAGTTCTTC.

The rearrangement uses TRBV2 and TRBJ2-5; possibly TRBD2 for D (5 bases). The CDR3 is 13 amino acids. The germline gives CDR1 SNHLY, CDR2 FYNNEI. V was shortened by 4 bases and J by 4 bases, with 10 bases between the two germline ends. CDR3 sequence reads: CASSGDYGETQYF. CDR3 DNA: TGTGCCAGCAGTGGAGACTATGGAGAGACCCAGTACTTC.

The DNA for the CDR3 is TGTGCCAGCAGTCTATCGCCGGGCAACACCGGGGAGCTGTTTTTT. Translation gives CASSLSPGNTGELFF. V usage is TRBV7-3 and J usage is TRBJ2-2; the D is unclear. The CDR3 is made up of 15 amino acids. CDR1 is SGHTA and CDR2 is FQGTGA in the germline V gene. Trimming took off 6 bases at V and 2 bases at J, with 13 bases between the two ends.

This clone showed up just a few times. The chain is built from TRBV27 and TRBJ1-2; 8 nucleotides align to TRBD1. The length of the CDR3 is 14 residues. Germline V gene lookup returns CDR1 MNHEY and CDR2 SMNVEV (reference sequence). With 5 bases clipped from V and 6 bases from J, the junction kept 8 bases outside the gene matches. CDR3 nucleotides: TGTGCCAGCAGTCACCCCGGCAGGGGGCATGGCTACACCTTC. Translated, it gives CASSHPGRGHGYTF.

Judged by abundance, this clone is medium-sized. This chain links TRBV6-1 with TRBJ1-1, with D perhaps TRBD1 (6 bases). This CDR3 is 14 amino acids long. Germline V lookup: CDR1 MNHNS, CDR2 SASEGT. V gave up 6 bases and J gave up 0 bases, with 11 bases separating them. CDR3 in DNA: TGTGCCAGCAGAAACAGGGAGCTGAACACTGAAGCTTTCTTT. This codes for CASRNRELNTEAFF.

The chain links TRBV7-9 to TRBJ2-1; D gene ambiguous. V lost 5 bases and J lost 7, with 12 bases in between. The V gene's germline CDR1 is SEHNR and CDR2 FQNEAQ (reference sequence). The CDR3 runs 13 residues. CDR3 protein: CASSPSSVNEQFF. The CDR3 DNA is TGTGCCAGCAGCCCTTCCAGCGTGAATGAGCAGTTCTTC.

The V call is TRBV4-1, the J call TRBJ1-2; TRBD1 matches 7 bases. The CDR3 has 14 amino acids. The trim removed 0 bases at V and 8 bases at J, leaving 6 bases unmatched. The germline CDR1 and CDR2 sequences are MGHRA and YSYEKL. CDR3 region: CASSQDRNRGGYTF. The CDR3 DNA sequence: TGCGCCAGCAGCCAAGATAGAAACAGGGGCGGCTACACCTTC.

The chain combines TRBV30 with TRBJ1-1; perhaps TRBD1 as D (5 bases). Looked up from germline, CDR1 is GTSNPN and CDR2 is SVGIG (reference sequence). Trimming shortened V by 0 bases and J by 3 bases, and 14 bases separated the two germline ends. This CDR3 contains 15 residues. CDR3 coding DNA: TGTGCCTGGAGTGTACGGGGTGGGGGGTACACTGAAGCTTTCTTT. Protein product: CAWSVRGGGYTEAFF. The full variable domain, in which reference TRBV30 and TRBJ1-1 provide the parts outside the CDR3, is SQTIHQWPATLVQPVGSPLSLECTVEGTSNPNLYWYRQAAGRGLQLLFYSVGIGQISSEVPQNLSASRPQDRQFILSSKKLLLSDSGFYLCAWSVRGGGYTEAFFGQGTRLTVV.

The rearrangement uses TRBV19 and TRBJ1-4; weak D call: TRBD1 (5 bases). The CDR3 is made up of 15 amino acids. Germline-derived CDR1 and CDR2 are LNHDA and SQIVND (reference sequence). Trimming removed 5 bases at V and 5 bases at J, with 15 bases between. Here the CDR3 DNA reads TGTGCCAGTAGTGGGGGAGGGGTCCCCAATGAAAAACTGTTTTTT. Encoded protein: CASSGGGVPNEKLFF. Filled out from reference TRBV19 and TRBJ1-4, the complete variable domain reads DGGITQSPKYLFRKEGQNVTLSCEQNLNHDAMYWYRQDPGQGLRLIYYSQIVNDFQKGDIAEGYSVSREKKESFPLTVTSAQKNPTAFYLCASSGGGVPNEKLFFGSGTQLSVL.

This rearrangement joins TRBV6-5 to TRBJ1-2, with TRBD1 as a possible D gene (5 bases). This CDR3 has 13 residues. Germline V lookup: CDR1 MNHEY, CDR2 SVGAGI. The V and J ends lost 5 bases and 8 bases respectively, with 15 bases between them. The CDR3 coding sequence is TGTGCCAGCAGTGAAACAGGCCTGGGAGGCTACACCTTC. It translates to CASSETGLGGYTF.

The CDR3 region is CASSYTGTGIRYEQYF. CDR3 coding DNA: TGCGCCAGCAGCTATACGGGGACAGGGATTCGCTACGAGCAGTACTTC. The rearrangement joins TRBV5-1 to TRBJ2-7; TRBD1 agrees at 9 bases. CDR3 length: 16 residues. With V trimmed by 3 bases and J by 3 bases, 10 bases remained unmatched. Germline V gene lookup returns CDR1 SGHRS and CDR2 YFSETQ. Together with reference TRBV5-1 and TRBJ2-7, the CDR3 gives the full variable domain: KAGVTQTPRYLIKTRGQQVTLSCSPISGHRSVSWYQQTPGQGLQFLFEYFSETQRNKGNFPGRFSGRQFSNSRSEMNVSTLELGDSALYLCASSYTGTGIRYEQYFGPGTRLTVT.

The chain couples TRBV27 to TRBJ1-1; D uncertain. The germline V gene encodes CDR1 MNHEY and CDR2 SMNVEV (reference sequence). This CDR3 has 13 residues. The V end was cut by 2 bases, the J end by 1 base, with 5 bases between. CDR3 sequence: CASSLGGNTEAFF. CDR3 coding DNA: TGTGCCAGCAGTTTAGGAGGGAACACTGAAGCTTTCTTT.

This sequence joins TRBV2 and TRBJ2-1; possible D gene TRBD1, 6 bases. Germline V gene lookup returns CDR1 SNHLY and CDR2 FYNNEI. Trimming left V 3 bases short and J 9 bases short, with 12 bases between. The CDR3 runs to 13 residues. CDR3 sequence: CASSDGLGGEQFF. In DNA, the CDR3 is TGTGCCAGCAGTGACGGCCTAGGGGGTGAGCAGTTCTTC. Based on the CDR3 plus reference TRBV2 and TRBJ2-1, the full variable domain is EPEVTQTPSHQVTQMGQEVILRCVPISNHLYFYWYRQILGQKVEFLVSFYNNEISEKSEIFDDQFSVERPDGSNFTLKIRSTKLEDSAMYFCASSDGLGGEQFFGPGTRLTVL.

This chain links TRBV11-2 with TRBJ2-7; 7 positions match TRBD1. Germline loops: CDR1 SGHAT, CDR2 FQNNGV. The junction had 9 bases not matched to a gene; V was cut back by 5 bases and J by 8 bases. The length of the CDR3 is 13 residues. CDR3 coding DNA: TGTGCCAGCAGCCAGCCGAGGGGGCGCCAGCAGTACTTC. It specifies CASSQPRGRQQYF.

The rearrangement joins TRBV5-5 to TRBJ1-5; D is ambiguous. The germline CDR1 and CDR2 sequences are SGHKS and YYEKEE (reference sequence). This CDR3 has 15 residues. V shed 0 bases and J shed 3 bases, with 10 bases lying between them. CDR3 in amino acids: CASSLDDIPNQPQHF. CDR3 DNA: TGTGCCAGCAGCTTGGACGACATCCCCAATCAGCCCCAGCATTTT.

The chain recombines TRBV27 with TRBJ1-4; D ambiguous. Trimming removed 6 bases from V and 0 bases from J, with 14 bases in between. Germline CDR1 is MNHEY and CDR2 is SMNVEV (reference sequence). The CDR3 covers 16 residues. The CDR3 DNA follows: TGTGCCAGCAGCGTTGAGGGTTTTGCAACTAATGAAAAACTGTTTTTT. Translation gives CASSVEGFATNEKLFF.

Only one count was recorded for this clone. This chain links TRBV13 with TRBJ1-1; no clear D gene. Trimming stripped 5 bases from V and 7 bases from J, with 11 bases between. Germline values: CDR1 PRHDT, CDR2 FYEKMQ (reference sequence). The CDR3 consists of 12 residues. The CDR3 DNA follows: TGTGCCAGCAGCGCGGGTCGCCTTGAAGCTTTCTTT. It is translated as CASSAGRLEAFF.

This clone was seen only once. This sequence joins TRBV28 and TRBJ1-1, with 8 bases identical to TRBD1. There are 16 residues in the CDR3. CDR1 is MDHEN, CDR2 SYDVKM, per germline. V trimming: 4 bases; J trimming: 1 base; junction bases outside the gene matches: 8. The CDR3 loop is CASSSVQGAANTEAFF. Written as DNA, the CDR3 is TGTGCCAGCAGTTCGGTTCAGGGGGCGGCGAACACTGAAGCTTTCTTT.

The CDR3 coding sequence is TGTGCCAGCAGTTCCGGGGTGGCGATGAGCAATCAGCCCCAGCATTTT. Amino acid sequence: CASSSGVAMSNQPQHF. This chain links TRBV27 with TRBJ1-5; D unresolved. The CDR3 sequence is 16 residues long. Germline loops: CDR1 MNHEY, CDR2 SMNVEV (reference sequence). Trimming pared 4 bases from V and 1 base from J, leaving 14 bases between.

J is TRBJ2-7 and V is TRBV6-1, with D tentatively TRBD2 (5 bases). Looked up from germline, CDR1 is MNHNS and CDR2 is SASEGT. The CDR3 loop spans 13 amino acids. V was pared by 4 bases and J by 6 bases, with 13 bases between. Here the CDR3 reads CASSVPGGREQYF. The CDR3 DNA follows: TGTGCCAGCAGTGTTCCGGGCGGGCGCGAGCAGTACTTC.

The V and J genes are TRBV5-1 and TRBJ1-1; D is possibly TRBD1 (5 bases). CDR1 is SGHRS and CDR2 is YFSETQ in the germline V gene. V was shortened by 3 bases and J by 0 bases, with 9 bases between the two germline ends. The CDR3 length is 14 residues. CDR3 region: CASSWAGMNTEAFF. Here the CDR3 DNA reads TGCGCCAGCAGCTGGGCAGGGATGAACACTGAAGCTTTCTTT.

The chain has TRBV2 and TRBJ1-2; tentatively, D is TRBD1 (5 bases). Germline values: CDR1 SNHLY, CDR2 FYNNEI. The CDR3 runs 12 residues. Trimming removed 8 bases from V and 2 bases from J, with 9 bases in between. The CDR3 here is CASSTENYGYTF. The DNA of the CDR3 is TGTGCCAGCTCGACAGAGAACTATGGCTACACCTTC.

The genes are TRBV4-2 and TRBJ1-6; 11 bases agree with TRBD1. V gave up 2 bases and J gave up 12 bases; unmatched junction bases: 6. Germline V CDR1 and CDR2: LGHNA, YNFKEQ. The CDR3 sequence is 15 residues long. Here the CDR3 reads CASSQPGTGGIPLHF. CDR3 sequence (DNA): TGTGCCAGCAGCCAACCCGGGACAGGGGGAATACCCCTCCACTTT.

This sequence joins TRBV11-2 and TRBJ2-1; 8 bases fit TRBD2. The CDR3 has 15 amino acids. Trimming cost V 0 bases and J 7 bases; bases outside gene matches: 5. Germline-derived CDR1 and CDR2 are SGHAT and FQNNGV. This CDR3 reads CASSLESGSRNEQFF. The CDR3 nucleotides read TGTGCCAGCAGCTTAGAGAGCGGGAGTAGAAATGAGCAGTTCTTC.